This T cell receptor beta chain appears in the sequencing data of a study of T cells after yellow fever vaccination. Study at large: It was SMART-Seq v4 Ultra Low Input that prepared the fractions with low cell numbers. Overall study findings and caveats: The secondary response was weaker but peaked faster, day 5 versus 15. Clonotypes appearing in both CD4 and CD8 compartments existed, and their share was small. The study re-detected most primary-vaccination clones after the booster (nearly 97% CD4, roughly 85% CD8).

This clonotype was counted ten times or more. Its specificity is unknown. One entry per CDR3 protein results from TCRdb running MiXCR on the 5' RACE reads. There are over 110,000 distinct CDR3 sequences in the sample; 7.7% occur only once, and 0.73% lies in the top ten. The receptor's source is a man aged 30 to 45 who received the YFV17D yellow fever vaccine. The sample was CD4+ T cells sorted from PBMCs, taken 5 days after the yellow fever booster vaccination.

The CDR3 sequence: CSARSGREYNNEQFF. CDR3 nucleotide sequence: TGCAGTGCTAGGAGTGGGCGGGAGTATAACAATGAGCAGTTCTTC. The rearrangement joins TRBV20-1 to TRBJ2-1; 7 bases map to TRBD2. The J segment lost 5 bases and the V segment lost 3 bases, leaving 10 bases of the junction unmatched. CDR3 length: 15 amino acids. From germline, CDR1 is DFQATT and CDR2 SNEGSKA (reference sequence).